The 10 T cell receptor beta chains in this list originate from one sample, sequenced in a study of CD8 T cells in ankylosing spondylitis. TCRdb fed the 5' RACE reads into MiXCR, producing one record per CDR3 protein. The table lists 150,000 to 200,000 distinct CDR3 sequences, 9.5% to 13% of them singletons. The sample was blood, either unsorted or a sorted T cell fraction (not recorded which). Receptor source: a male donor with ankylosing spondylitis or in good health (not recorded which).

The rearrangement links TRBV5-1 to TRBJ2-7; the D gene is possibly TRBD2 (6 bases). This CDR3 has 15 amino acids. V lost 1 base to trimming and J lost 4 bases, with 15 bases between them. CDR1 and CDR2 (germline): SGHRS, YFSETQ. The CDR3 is CASSLLSGTSYEQYF. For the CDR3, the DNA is TGCGCCAGCAGCTTGCTATCCGGGACTTCTTACGAGCAGTACTTC.

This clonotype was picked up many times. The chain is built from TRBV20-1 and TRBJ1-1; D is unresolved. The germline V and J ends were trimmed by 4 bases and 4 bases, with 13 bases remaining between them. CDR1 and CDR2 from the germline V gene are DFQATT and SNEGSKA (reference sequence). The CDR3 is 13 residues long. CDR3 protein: CSATLRQGTEAFF. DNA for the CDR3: TGCAGTGCTACCCTACGACAAGGCACTGAAGCTTTCTTT.

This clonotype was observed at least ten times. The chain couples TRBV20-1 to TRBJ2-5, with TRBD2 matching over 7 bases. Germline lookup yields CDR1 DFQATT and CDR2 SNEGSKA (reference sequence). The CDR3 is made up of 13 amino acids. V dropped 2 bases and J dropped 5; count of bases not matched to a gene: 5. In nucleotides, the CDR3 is TGCAGTGCTAGACGGGGGGAACGGGAGACCCAGTACTTC. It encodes CSARRGERETQYF.

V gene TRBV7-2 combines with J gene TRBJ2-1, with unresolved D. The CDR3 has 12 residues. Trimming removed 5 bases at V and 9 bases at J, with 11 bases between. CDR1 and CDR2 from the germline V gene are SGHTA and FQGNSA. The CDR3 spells CASSGYWSEQFF. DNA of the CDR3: TGTGCCAGCAGCGGGTATTGGAGTGAGCAGTTCTTC.

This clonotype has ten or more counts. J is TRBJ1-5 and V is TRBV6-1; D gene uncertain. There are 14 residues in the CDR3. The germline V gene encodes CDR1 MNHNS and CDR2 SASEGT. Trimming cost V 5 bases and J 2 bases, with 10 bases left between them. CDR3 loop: CASSQGLGNQPQHF. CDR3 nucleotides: TGTGCCAGCAGTCAAGGGCTGGGCAATCAGCCCCAGCATTTT.

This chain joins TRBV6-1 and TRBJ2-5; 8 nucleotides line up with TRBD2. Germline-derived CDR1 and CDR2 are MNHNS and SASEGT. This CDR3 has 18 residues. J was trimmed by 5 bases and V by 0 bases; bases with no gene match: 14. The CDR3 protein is CASSEALPSGGARETQYF. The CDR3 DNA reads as TGTGCCAGCAGTGAAGCGCTACCATCCGGGGGGGCCCGGGAGACCCAGTACTTC.

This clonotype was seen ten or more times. The CDR3 DNA sequence: TGCAGTGCTAGAGATCGAAGGCTTCCTTCCTACGAGCAGTACTTC. Encoded protein: CSARDRRLPSYEQYF. The chain couples TRBV20-1 to TRBJ2-7; D remains unclear. Germline V lookup: CDR1 DFQATT, CDR2 SNEGSKA (reference sequence). This CDR3 contains 15 residues. The V end was cut by 0 bases, the J end by 1 base, with 13 bases between.

The CDR3 nucleotides are TGTGCCACCAGCAGAGATCGAGGAAAAGAGACCCAGTACTTC. Translation: CATSRDRGKETQYF. The rearrangement uses TRBV15 and TRBJ2-5, with D uncertain. Germline CDR1 and CDR2: LNHNV and YYDKDF (reference sequence). The V gene lost 0 bases and the J gene lost 3 bases, with 8 bases spanning the gap. The CDR3 totals 14 residues. Full variable domain (outside the CDR3, taken from reference TRBV15 and TRBJ2-5): DAMVIQNPRYQVTQFGKPVTLSCSQTLNHNVMYWYQQKSSQAPKLLFHYYDKDFNNEADTPDNFQSRRPNTSFCFLDIRSPGLGDTAMYLCATSRDRGKETQYFGPGTRLLVL.

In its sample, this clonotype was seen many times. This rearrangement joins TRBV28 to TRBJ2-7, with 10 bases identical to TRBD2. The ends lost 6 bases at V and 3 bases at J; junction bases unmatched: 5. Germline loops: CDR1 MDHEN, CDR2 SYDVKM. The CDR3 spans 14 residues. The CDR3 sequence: CASSLAGESYEQYF. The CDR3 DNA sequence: TGTGCCAGCAGCCTAGCGGGAGAGAGCTACGAGCAGTACTTC.

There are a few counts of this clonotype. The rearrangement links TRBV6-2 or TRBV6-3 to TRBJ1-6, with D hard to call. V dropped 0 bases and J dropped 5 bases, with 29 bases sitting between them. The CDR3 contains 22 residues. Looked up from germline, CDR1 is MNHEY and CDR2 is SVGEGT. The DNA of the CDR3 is TGTGCCAGCAGTTACTCCGACCTCCCCAGTGGCCAACCTCCGATAAATAATTCACCCCTCCACTTT. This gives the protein CASSYSDLPSGQPPINNSPLHF.